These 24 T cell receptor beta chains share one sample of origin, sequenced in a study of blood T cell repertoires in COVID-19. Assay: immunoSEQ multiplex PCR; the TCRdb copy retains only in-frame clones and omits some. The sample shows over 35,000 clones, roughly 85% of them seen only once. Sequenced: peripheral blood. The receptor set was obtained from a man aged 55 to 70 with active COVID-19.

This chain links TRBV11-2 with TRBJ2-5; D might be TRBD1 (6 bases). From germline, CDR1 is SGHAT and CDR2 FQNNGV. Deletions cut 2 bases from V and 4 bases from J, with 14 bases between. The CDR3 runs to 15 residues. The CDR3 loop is CASSLSTGRRETQYF. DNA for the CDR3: TGTGCCAGCAGCTTATCGACAGGTCGGAGAGAGACCCAGTACTTC.

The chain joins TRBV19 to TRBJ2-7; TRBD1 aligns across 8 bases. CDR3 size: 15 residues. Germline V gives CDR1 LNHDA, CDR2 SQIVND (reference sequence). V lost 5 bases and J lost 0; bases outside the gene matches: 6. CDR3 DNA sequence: TGTGCCAGTAGTTGGACGGGACAGGCCTCCTACGAGCAGTACTTC. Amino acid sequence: CASSWTGQASYEQYF.

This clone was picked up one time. CDR3 loop: CASSPREGVDLFEQYF. For the CDR3, the DNA is TGTGCCAGCAGTCCCCGGGAGGGTGTGGATTTGTTCGAGCAGTACTTC. The chain couples TRBV28 to TRBJ2-7; 8 positions agree with TRBD2. Germline V CDR1 and CDR2: MDHEN, SYDVKM. This CDR3 has 16 residues. Trimming at V came to 5 bases and at J to 6 bases, leaving 15 bases not matched to a gene. Full variable domain (missing parts from reference TRBV28 and TRBJ2-7): DVKVTQSSRYLVKRTGEKVFLECVQDMDHENMFWYRQDPGLGLRLIYFSYDVKMKEKGDIPEGYSVSREKKERFSLILESASTNQTSMYLCASSPREGVDLFEQYFGPGTRLTVT.

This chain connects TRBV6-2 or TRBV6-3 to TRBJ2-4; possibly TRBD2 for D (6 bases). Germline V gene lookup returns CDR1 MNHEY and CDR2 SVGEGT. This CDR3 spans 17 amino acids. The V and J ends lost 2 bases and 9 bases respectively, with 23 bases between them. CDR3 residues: CASSYPRWVAETGIQYF. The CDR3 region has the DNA TGTGCCAGCAGTTACCCTCGATGGGTAGCGGAGACGGGCATTCAGTACTTC.

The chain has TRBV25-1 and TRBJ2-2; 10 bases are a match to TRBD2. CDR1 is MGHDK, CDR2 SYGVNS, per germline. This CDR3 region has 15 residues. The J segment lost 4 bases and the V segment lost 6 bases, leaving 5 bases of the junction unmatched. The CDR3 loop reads CASSPASGGTGELFF. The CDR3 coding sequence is TGTGCCAGCAGCCCTGCTAGCGGGGGCACCGGGGAGCTGTTTTTT.

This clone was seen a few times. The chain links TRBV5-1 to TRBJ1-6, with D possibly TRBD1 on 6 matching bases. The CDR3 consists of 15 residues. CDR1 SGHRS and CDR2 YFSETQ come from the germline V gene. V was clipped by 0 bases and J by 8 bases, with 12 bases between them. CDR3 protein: CASSLAGGLDSPLHF. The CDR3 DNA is TGCGCCAGCAGCTTGGCCGGGGGGCTCGATTCACCCCTCCACTTT. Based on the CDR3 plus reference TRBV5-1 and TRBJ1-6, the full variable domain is KAGVTQTPRYLIKTRGQQVTLSCSPISGHRSVSWYQQTPGQGLQFLFEYFSETQRNKGNFPGRFSGRQFSNSRSEMNVSTLELGDSALYLCASSLAGGLDSPLHFGNGTRLTVT.

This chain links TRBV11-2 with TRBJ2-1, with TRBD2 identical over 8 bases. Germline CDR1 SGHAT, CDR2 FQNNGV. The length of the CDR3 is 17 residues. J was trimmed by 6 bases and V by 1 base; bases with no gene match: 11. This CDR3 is CASSLASGSFIPNEQFF. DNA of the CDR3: TGTGCCAGCAGCTTAGCGAGCGGGAGCTTCATTCCCAATGAGCAGTTCTTC.

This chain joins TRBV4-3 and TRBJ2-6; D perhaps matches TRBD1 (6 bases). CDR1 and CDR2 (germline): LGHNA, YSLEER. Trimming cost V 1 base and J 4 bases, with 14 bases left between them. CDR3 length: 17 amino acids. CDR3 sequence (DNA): TGCGCCAGCAGCCAAGCCCGGGACATGGGGGGGGCCAACGTCCTGACTTTC. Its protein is CASSQARDMGGANVLTF.

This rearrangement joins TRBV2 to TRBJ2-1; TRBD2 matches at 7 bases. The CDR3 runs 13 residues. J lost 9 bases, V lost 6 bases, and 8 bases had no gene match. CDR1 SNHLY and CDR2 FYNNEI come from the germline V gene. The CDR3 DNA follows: TGTGCCAGCAGCCGTGGACTAGGACTTGAGCAGTTCTTC. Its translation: CASSRGLGLEQFF.

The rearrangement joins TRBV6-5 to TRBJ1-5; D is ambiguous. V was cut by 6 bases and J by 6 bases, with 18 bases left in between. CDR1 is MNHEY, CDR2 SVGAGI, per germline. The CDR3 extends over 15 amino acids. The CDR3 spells CASSPSRGSGQPQHF. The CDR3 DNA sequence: TGTGCCAGCAGCCCGAGCCGTGGTTCGGGTCAGCCCCAGCATTTT.

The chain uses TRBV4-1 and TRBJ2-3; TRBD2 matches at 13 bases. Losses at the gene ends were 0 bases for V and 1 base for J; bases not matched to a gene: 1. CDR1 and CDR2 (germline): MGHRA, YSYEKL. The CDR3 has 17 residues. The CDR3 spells CASSQETSGRGTDTQYF. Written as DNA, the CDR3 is TGCGCCAGCAGCCAAGAAACTAGCGGGAGGGGCACAGATACGCAGTATTTT.

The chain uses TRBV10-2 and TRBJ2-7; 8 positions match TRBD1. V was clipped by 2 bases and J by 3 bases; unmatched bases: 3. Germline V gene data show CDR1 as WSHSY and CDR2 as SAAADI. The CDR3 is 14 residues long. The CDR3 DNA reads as TGCGCCAGCAGTGAGGGACAGGGCTTCTACGAGCAGTACTTC. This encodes CASSEGQGFYEQYF.

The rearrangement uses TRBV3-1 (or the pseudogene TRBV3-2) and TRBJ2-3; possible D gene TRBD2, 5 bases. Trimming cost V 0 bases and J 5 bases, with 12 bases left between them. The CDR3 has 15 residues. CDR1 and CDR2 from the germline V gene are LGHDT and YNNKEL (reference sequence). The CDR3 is CASSQDGGSGDTQYF. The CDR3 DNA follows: TGTGCCAGCAGCCAAGATGGAGGCTCCGGAGATACGCAGTATTTT.

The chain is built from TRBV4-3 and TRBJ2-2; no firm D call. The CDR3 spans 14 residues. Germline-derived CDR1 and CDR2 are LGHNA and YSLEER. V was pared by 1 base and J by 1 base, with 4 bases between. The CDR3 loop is CASSQGQNTGELFF. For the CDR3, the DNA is TGCGCCAGCAGCCAAGGGCAGAACACCGGGGAGCTGTTTTTT.

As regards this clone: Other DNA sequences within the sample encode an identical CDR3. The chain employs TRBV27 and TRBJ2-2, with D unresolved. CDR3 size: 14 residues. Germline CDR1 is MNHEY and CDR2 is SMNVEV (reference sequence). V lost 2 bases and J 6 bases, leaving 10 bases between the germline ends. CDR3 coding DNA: TGTGCCAGCAGTTTAGGCAGTTCTGCCGGGGAGCTGTTTTTT. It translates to CASSLGSSAGELFF.

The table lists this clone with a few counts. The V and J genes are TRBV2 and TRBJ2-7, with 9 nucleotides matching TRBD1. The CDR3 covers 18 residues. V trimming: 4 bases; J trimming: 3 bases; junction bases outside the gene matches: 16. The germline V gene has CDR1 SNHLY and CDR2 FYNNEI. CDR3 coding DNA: TGTGCCAGCAGTGCAATGCCGGGGGACAGGGCAACGTACTACGAGCAGTACTTC. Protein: CASSAMPGDRATYYEQYF.

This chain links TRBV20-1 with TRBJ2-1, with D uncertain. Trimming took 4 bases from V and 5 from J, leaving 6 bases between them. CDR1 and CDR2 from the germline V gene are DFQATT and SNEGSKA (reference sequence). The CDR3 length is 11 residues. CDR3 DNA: TGCAGTGCTAAGGCGGACAATGAGCAGTTCTTC. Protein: CSAKADNEQFF.

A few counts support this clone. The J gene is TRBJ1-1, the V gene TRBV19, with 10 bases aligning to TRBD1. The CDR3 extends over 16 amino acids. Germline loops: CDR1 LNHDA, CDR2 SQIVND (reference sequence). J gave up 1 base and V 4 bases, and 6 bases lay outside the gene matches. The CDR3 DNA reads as TGTGCCAGTAGTACCGACAGGGGGCAAGGGAACACTGAAGCTTTCTTT. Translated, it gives CASSTDRGQGNTEAFF.

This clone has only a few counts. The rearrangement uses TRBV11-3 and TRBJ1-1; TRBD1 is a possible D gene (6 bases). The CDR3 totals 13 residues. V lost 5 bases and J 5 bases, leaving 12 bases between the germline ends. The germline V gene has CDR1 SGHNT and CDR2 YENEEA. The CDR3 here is CASSEQGFTEAFF. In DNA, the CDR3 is TGTGCCAGCAGCGAACAGGGATTTACTGAAGCTTTCTTT.

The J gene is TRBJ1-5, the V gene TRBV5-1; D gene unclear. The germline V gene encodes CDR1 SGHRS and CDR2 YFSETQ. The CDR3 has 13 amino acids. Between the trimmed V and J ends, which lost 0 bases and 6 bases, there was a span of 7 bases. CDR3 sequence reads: CASSLAGGQPQHF. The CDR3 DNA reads TGCGCCAGCAGCTTGGCCGGAGGTCAGCCCCAGCATTTT.

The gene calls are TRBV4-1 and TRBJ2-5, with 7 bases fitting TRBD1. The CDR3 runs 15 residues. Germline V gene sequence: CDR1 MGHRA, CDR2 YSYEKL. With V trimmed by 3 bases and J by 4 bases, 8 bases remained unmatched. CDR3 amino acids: CASSQTGKGAETQYF. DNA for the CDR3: TGCGCCAGCAGCCAGACAGGGAAGGGGGCAGAGACCCAGTACTTC.

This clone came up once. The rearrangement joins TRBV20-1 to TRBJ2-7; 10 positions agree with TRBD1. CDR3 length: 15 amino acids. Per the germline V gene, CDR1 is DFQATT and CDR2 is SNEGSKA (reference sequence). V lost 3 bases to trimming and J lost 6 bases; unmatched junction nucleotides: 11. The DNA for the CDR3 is TGCAGTGCTAGTCAAGGGACAGGGGTGGGAGGCGAGCAGTACTTC. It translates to CSASQGTGVGGEQYF.

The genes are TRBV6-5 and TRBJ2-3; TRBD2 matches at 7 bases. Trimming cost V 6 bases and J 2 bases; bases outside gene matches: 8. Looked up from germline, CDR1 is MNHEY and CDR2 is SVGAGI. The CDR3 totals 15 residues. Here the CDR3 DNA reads TGTGCCAGCAGAATTAGCGGGCTACTCACAGATACGCAGTATTTT. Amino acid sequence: CASRISGLLTDTQYF.

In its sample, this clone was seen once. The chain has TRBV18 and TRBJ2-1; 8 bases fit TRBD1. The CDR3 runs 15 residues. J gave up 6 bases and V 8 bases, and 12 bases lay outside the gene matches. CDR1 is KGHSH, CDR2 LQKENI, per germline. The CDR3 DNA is TGTGCCAGCGCATTGACAGGGGTTGGGGTCAATGAGCAGTTCTTC. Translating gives CASALTGVGVNEQFF. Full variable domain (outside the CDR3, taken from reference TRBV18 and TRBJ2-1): NAGVMQNPRHLVRRRGQEARLRCSPMKGHSHVYWYRQLPEEGLKFMVYLQKENIIDESGMPKERFSAEFPKEGPSILRIQQVVRGDSAAYFCASALTGVGVNEQFFGPGTRLTVL.